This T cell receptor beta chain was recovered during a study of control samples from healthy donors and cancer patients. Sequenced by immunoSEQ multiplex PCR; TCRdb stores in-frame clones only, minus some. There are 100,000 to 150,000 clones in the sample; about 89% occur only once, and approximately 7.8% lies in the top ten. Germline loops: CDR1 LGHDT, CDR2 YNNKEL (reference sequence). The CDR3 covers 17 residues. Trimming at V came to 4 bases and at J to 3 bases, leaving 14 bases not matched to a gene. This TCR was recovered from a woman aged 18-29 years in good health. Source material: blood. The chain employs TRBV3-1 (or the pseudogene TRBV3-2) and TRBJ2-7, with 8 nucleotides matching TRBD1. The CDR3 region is CASSLRGAGQGIYEQYF. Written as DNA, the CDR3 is TGTGCCAGCAGCCTAAGGGGCGCCGGACAGGGTATCTACGAGCAGTACTTC.